This TCR beta chain was found in a study of identical twins. This CDR3 is 14 amino acids long. The junction had 5 bases not matched to a gene; V was cut back by 3 bases and J by 7 bases. Germline values: CDR1 DFQATT, CDR2 SNEGSKA (reference sequence). Each cDNA held unique molecular identifiers, and template switching gave it a universal primer site. TCRdb re-derived calls from the 5' RACE reads in MiXCR, one entry per CDR3 protein. The sample lists about 700,000 distinct CDR3 sequences, 5.5% to 6.5% seen once, with 1.5% to 2% in the top ten. Notes on the study in general: Low generation probability was overrepresented in out-of-frame alpha sequences shared by twins. There is a chance that invariant MAIT and iNKT cells partially muddied zero-insertion analyses.

Note on this clonotype: What it recognizes is unknown.

The chain uses TRBV20-1 and TRBJ2-3; 12 positions match TRBD2. The source of this sequence is a man younger than 35 in good health. Specimen: naive T cells sorted from blood. The CDR3 region has the DNA TGCAGTGCTAGTGAGACTAGCGGGAGATATACGCAGTATTTT. Translated: CSASETSGRYTQYF.